The sequence of this TCR beta chain was determined in a study of yellow fever vaccine responses in identical twins. Study results and limitations: Reported findings indicate that twins' vaccine T cell responses seemed partially convergent, partially personalized.

Via MiXCR, TCRdb re-called the RT-PCR reads, giving one row per CDR3 protein. The table includes approximately 17,000 distinct CDR3 sequences, approximately 71% detected once. As concerns this clonotype: Its target is unknown.

The TCR originated in a woman aged 18-35 years who received the yellow fever vaccine. Sequenced here: T cells from blood (PBMCs), unsorted or a sorted subset (not recorded which), sampled before or after yellow fever vaccination (not recorded which).

CDR3 nucleotides: TGTGCCAGCAGTTTTTGGGGGGACTCCTACAATGAGCAGTTCTTC. It is translated as CASSFWGDSYNEQFF. This chain joins TRBV27 and TRBJ2-1; D is perhaps TRBD2 (6 bases). Trimming cost V 3 bases and J 0 bases, with 9 bases left between them. Germline CDR1 MNHEY, CDR2 SMNVEV (reference sequence). This CDR3 has 15 residues.